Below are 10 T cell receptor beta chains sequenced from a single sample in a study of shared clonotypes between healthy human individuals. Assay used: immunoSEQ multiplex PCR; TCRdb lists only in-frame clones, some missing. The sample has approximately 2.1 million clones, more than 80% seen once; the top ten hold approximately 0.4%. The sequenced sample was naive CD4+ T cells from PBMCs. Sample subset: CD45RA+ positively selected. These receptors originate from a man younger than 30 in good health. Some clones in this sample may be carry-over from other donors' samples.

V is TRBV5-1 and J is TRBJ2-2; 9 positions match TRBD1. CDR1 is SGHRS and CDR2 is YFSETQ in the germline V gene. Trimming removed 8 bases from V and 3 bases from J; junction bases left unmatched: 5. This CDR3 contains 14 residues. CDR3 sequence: CASRRDRDTGELFF. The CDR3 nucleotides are TGCGCCAGTCGCCGGGACAGGGACACCGGGGAGCTGTTTTTT.

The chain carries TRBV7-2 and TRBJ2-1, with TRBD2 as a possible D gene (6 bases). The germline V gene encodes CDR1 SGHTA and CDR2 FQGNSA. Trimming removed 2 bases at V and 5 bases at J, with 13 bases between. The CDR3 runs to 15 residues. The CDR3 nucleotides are TGTGCCAGCAGCTTATTCGCGGGGCAAAACAATGAGCAGTTCTTC. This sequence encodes CASSLFAGQNNEQFF.

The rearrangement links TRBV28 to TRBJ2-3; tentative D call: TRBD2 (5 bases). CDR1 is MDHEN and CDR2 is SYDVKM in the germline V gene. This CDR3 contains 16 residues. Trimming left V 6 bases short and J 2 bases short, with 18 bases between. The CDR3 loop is CASRPEERIYTDTQYF. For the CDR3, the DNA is TGTGCCAGCAGGCCCGAGGAGCGGATATACACAGATACGCAGTATTTT.

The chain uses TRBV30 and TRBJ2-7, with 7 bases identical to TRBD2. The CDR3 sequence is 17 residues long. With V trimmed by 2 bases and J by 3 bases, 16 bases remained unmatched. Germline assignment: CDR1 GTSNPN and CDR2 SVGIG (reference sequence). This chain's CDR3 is CAWSSTPWGGRSYEQYF. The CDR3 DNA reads TGTGCCTGGAGTTCCACCCCTTGGGGCGGGAGAAGCTACGAGCAGTACTTC. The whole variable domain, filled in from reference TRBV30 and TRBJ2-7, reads SQTIHQWPATLVQPVGSPLSLECTVEGTSNPNLYWYRQAAGRGLQLLFYSVGIGQISSEVPQNLSASRPQDRQFILSSKKLLLSDSGFYLCAWSSTPWGGRSYEQYFGPGTRLTVT.

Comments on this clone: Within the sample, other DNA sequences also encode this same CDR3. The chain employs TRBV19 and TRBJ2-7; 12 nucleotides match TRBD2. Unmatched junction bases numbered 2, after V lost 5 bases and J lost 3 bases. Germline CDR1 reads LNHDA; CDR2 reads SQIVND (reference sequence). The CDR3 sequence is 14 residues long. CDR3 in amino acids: CASSQTSGSYEQYF. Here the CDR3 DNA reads TGTGCCAGTAGTCAGACTAGCGGGAGCTACGAGCAGTACTTC. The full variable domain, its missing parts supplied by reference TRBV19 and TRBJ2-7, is DGGITQSPKYLFRKEGQNVTLSCEQNLNHDAMYWYRQDPGQGLRLIYYSQIVNDFQKGDIAEGYSVSREKKESFPLTVTSAQKNPTAFYLCASSQTSGSYEQYFGPGTRLTVT.

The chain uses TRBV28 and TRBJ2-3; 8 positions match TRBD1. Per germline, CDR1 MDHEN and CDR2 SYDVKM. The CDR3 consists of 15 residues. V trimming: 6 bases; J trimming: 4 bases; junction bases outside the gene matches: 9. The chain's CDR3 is CASSSTGGIADTQYF. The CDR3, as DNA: TGTGCCAGCAGCTCAACAGGGGGAATAGCAGATACGCAGTATTTT.

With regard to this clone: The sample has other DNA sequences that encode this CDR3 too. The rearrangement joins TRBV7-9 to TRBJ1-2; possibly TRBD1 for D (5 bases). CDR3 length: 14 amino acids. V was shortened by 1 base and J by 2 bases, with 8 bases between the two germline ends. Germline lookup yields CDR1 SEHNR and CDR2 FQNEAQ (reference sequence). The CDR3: CASSLGQINYGYTF. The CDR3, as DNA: TGTGCCAGCAGCTTAGGACAGATCAACTATGGCTACACCTTC.

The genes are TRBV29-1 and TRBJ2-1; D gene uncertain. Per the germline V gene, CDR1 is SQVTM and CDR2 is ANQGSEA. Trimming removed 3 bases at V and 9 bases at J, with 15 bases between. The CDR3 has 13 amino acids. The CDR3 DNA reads TGCAGCGTTGATTCTGATGCGTGGAGTGAGCAGTTCTTC. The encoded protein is CSVDSDAWSEQFF.

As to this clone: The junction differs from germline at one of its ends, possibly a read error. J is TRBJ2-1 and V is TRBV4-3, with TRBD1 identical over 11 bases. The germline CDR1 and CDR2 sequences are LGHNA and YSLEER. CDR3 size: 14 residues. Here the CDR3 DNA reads TGCGCCAGCAGCCTTCGGGGACAGGGGGGAGGTAAGATCTTC. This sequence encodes CASSLRGQGGGKIF.

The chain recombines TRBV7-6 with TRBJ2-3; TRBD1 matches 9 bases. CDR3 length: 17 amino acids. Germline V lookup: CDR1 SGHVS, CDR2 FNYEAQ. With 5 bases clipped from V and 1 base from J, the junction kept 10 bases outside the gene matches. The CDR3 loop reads CASSAIGTGIGTDTQYF. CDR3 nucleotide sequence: TGTGCCAGCAGCGCGATTGGGACAGGGATTGGCACAGATACGCAGTATTTT.